This T cell receptor (beta chain) comes out of a study of blood T cell repertoires in COVID-19. About the research overall: The origin of the acute and convalescent COVID-19 samples was the United States, Italy and Spain.

The CDR3 sequence is 11 residues long. The ends lost 6 bases at V and 6 bases at J; junction bases unmatched: 2. Original data processing: By means of reference gene primer amplification, nucleated cell counts were estimated. TCRdb's table, derived via immunoSEQ multiplex PCR, lists solely in-frame clones and lacks some. The DNA was the basis for D and trimming; V, J and clone size are from that table. The data contain hundreds of thousands of clones, about 84% of them singletons. Sequenced input: peripheral blood. This receptor was taken from a woman of 80 years or more with acute or convalescent COVID-19. The chain carries TRBV12-3 or TRBV12-4 and TRBJ2-7; TRBD1 matches at 7 bases. The CDR3 is CASRDRAEQYF. The CDR3 coding sequence is TGTGCCAGCAGAGACAGGGCCGAGCAGTACTTC.